This T cell receptor (beta chain) was sequenced in a study of T cell repertoires in cytomegalovirus infection. Between the trimmed V and J ends, which lost 5 bases and 4 bases, there was a span of 19 bases. The length of the CDR3 is 16 residues. On this clonotype itself: What it recognizes is unknown.

TCRdb analysed the reads with MiXCR anew, one entry per CDR3 protein. In the table there are fewer than 900,000 distinct CDR3 sequences, 25% to 35% of which are singletons. The specimen was cultured CD8+ T cells from PBMCs, collected from culture after CMV antigen stimulation. The source is a human donor in good health (CMV status not recorded). Some clones in this sample may be carry-over from other donors' samples. V gene TRBV12-3 or TRBV12-4 combines with J gene TRBJ2-3; D is possibly TRBD2 (7 bases). The CDR3, as DNA: TGTGCCAGCAGTCCCCTGGGCGGGGGCGACTCAGATACGCAGTATTTT. Translated: CASSPLGGGDSDTQYF.